Sequencing of this T cell receptor beta chain was carried out in a study of cytomegalovirus exposure and HLA in healthy donors. Turning to this clone: The antigen is not known.

V was cut by 5 bases and J by 9 bases, with 13 bases left in between. Germline V CDR1 and CDR2: DFQATT, SNEGSKA (reference sequence). The CDR3 runs to 11 residues. Study-level points and caveats: HLA restriction was apparent for most CMV-associated TCR beta chains in a later analysis.

PCR involved 60 Vbeta and 13 Jbeta primers. Assay: immunoSEQ multiplex PCR; the TCRdb copy retains only in-frame clones and omits some. In the table there are 90,000 to 140,000 clones, roughly 70% of which are singletons. The genes are TRBV20-1 and TRBJ1-2; D remains ambiguous. This sequence was found in a middle-aged man in good health and CMV-seronegative. The sample comprised PBMCs. The CDR3 coding sequence is TGCAGTGCTCCCACCTCCGGTCGCTACACCTTC. It codes for CSAPTSGRYTF.